A single sample gave rise to the 2 T cell receptor beta chains below, sequenced in a study of blood T cell repertoires in COVID-19. The data were produced by immunoSEQ multiplex PCR, yet TCRdb's version contains in-frame clones alone and is incomplete. Counted here are 40,000 to 50,000 clones, around 90% occurring once; the ten biggest clones make up around 3.7%. Material for sequencing was peripheral blood. The source is a human donor in a cohort sampled during active COVID-19.

This clone was observed a few times. Within the sample, other DNA sequences also encode this same CDR3. The rearrangement links TRBV6-4 to TRBJ2-1; the match to TRBD2 covers 11 bases. The CDR3 runs 15 residues. The germline V gene has CDR1 MRHNA and CDR2 SNTAGT. V was pared by 0 bases and J by 6 bases, with 1 base of the junction left unmatched. CDR3 sequence reads: CASSDSTSGSNEQFF. In DNA form, the CDR3 reads TGTGCCAGCAGTGACTCAACTAGCGGGAGCAATGAGCAGTTCTTC.

This chain joins TRBV10-3 and TRBJ1-2, with 12 bases matching TRBD1. After removal of 10 bases from V and 7 bases from J, the junction contained 10 bases not matched to a gene. The CDR3 runs 14 residues. Germline V gene data show CDR1 as ENHRY and CDR2 as SYGVKD. As DNA, the CDR3 is TGTGCCACCAGAGACGGGACAGGGGGCGGTGGCTACACCTTC. Amino acids: CATRDGTGGGGYTF.